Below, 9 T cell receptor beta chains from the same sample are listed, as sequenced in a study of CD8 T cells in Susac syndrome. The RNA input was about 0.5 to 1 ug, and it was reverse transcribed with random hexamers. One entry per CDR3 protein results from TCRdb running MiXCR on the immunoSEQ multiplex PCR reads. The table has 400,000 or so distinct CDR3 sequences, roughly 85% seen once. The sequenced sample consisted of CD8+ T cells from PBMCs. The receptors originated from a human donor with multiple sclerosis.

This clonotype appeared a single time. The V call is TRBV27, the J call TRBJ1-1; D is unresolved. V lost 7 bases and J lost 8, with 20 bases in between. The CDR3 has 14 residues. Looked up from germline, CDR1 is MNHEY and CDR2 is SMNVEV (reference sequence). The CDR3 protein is CASTSLEAGKEAFF. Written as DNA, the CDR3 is TGTGCCAGCACGTCATTAGAGGCAGGCAAAGAAGCTTTCTTT.

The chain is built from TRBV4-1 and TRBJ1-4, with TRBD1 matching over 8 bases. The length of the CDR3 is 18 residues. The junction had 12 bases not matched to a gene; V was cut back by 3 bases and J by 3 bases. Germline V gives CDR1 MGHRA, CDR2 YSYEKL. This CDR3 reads CASSHLPGQGTPNEKLFF. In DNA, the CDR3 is TGCGCCAGCAGCCACCTACCCGGACAGGGAACACCTAATGAAAAACTGTTTTTT.

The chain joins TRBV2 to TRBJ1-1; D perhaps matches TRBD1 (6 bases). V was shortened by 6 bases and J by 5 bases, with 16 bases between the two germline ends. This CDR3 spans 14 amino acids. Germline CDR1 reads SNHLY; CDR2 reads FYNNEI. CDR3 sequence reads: CASRTKQGWTEAFF. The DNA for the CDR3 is TGTGCCAGCAGGACTAAACAGGGTTGGACTGAAGCTTTCTTT.

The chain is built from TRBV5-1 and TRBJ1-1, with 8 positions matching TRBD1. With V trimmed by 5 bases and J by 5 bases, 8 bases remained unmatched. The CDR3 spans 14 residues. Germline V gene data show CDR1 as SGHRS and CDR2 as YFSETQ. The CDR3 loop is CASRHDRGGTEAFF. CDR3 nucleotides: TGCGCCAGCAGACACGACAGGGGAGGGACTGAAGCTTTCTTT.

CDR3 sequence (DNA): TGTGCCAGCAACCCCGGGCAGACTCCCGAGCAGTACTTC. Translation: CASNPGQTPEQYF. The V and J genes are TRBV6-2 or TRBV6-3 and TRBJ2-7; D remains unclear. The CDR3 is made up of 13 amino acids. In germline, CDR1 is MNHEY, CDR2 SVGEGT. V lost 7 bases to trimming and J lost 6 bases, with 16 bases between them.

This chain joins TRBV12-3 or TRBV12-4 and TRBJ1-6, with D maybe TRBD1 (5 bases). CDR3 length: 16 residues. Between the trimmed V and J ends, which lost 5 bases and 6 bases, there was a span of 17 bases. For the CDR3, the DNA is TGTGCCAGCAGTACGGAACCCTATAGGGGTAATTCACCCCTCCACTTT. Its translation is CASSTEPYRGNSPLHF.

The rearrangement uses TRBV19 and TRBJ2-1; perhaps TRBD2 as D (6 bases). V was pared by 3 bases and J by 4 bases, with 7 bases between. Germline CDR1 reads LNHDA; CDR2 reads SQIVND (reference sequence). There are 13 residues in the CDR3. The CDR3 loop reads CASSMGLYNEQFF. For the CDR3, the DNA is TGTGCCAGTAGTATGGGACTTTACAATGAGCAGTTCTTC.

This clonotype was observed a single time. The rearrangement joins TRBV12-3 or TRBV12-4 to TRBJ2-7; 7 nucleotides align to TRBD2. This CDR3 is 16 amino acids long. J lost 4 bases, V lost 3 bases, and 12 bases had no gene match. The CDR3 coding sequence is TGTGCCAGCAGTTTCGGGCGAGGCGGGAGTAGGTACGAGCAGTACTTC. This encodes CASSFGRGGSRYEQYF.

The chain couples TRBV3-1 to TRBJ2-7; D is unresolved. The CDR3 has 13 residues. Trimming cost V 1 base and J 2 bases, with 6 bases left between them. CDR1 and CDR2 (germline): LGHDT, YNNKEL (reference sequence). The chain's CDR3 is CASSQAVAYEQYF. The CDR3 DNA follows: TGTGCCAGCAGCCAAGCAGTGGCCTACGAGCAGTACTTC.